This T cell receptor (beta chain) was recorded in a study of metastatic and nonmetastatic thyroid tumors. Overall study: The comparison covered peripheral blood and tumor or nodule tissue in malignant and benign thyroid patients. Notes on the study in general: When malignant thyroid tumors were compared with benign nodules, TCR beta diversity was reportedly significantly higher in the malignant tumors. This held in both blood and tumor samples.

All patients were treatment-naive before thyroid surgery. Through MiXCR, TCRdb re-clonotyped the PCR reads. Seen here are about 8,100 clones, 24% observed once, and the top ten hold around 15%. A remark on this clone: Its antigen is currently unknown. One junction end does not reproduce the germline sequence, and a read error may be involved.

CDR3 length: 12 residues. Germline V gene lookup returns CDR1 MGHDK and CDR2 SYGVNS. V gene TRBV25-1 combines with J gene TRBJ2-7, with D perhaps assigned TRBD1 or TRBD2 (6 bases each). Sequencing was carried out using tumor tissue. This receptor was identified in a female donor with papillary thyroid cancer or a benign thyroid nodule (not recorded which). Some clones in this sample may be carry-over from other donors' samples. The CDR3 sequence is CDSIEWGAEQYF. CDR3 sequence (DNA): TGTGACAGCATTGAATGGGGGGCCGAGCAGTACTTC.